This T cell receptor beta chain was observed in a study of blood T cell repertoires in COVID-19. Study details: Some COVID-19 samples were acute and others convalescent; all came from the United States, Italy and Spain. Sources were T cells, B-cell-depleted T cells, or PBMCs; the material itself was cDNA or gDNA.

The trim removed 5 bases at V and 7 bases at J, leaving 4 bases unmatched. CDR1 and CDR2 (germline): SGHRS, YFSETQ. The CDR3 extends over 12 amino acids. How the authors handled the data: Amplification with reference gene primers provided the estimates of nucleated cell counts. Clones were sequenced by immunoSEQ multiplex PCR, and TCRdb holds only the in-frame ones, with some missing. The DNA was the basis for D and trimming; V, J and clone size are from that table. The sample shows roughly 76,000 clones, around 86% of them seen only once. Sequenced sample: peripheral blood. The gene calls are TRBV5-1 and TRBJ1-2, with 8 positions matching TRBD1. This TCR was sampled from a woman under 30 with acute or convalescent COVID-19. The CDR3 loop is CASRRTGFGYTF. The CDR3 coding sequence is TGCGCCAGCAGGAGGACAGGGTTTGGCTACACCTTC. Variable domain in full (rest from reference TRBV5-1 and TRBJ1-2): KAGVTQTPRYLIKTRGQQVTLSCSPISGHRSVSWYQQTPGQGLQFLFEYFSETQRNKGNFPGRFSGRQFSNSRSEMNVSTLELGDSALYLCASRRTGFGYTFGSGTRLTVV.